The text below deals with one TCR beta chain. This clonotype was counted only a few times. Which antigen it targets is not known. No much larger clone exists at a distance of one base, and base qualities are not known. Receptors were amplified or captured by 5' RACE. The reads were generated on a NextSeq 500. In the TCR library protocol, a unique molecular identifier was attached to each TCR cDNA molecule so that PCR and sequencing errors could be corrected. The published analysis was carried out like this. Decombinator tools were used for TCR identification, UMI-based error correction and CDR3 extraction. Expanded TCRs were defined as those above a frequency of 2 per 1,000, corresponding to the top 1% of the tumor frequency distribution. Renyi diversity was calculated using the R vegan package after each repertoire was subsampled 100 times to 5,000 TCRs. CDR3 similarity networks were built from amino acid triplet string-kernel similarity, connecting CDR3s with pairwise similarity above 0.82. The public reads were run again by TCRdb, first through fastp at Q25 and then through MiXCR, and only productive beta chains were kept. A single entry per CDR3 protein holds the most common genes and DNA from its merged rows. The authors' filters were not applied to this entry. The sample profile shows 40,000 to 45,000 distinct CDR3 sequences; around 13% of them were found once. 55% to 60% of the sample comes from the top ten.

The sample's time point label, in plain terms: sample taken at primary tumor resection. For TCR sequencing, whole RNA was extracted from tumor and nontumor lung tissue, or from cryopreserved PBMC samples, and no cell sorting was done. Samples were obtained from 70 to 85 patients with early-stage, untreated non-small cell lung cancer from the lung TRACERx cohort. A patient was chosen for TCR sequencing only when enough RNA was available from at least two tumor regions. These data belong to a study of spatial heterogeneity in lung cancer (dated by TCRdb to the late 2010s). Regarding the complete study: Beta-chain transcripts were consistently detected in greater numbers than alpha-chain transcripts, which likely reflects a higher abundance of beta-chain transcripts. In the raw uncorrected reads, each unique combination of TCR and UMI appeared more than ten times on average. In non-small cell lung cancer, the study made a quantitative comparison of TCR alpha and beta repertoires among multiple tumor regions, matched nontumor lung and blood. Nonsynonymous mutation counts, determined by whole-exome sequencing of tumor tissue, were related to TCR repertoire features. At surgery, hundreds of tumor regions, 64 matched nontumor lung samples and more than 55 PBMC samples were TCR-sequenced for both alpha and beta chains. The investigation overall reported the following: Ubiquitous expanded tumor TCRs showed up in blood more often at tumor resection than at routine follow-up. Additional single-cell paired TCR alpha and beta sequencing was considered necessary to confirm, at a functional level, the hypothesis that regional TCRs recognize regional mutations.

Compared with germline, V lacks 0 bases and J lacks 8 bases; bases without a gene match: 16. From a lookup of the germline V gene, CDR1 and CDR2 are MGHRA and YSYEKL. From the cysteine through the phenylalanine, the CDR3 covers 17 amino acids. The sequence is cut down to CDR3 DNA, 51 bases in frame from base 1. The sequence was obtained from a male donor with early-stage non-small cell lung cancer. The sequenced sample was PBMCs, obtained at surgery. The chain is assembled from TRBV4-1 and TRBJ2-7; TRBD2 matches 7 bases in the middle. The nucleotide sequence is given as TGCGCCAGCAGCCAAGATACGTTATTGGGCGGGAGTTGGAAGCAGTACTTC. It is translated as CASSQDTLLGGSWKQYF.